This T cell receptor (beta chain) was sequenced during a study of blood T cell repertoires in COVID-19 (dated by TCRdb to 2019 to 2021). As for the study more broadly: Collaborator samples came from the United States, Italy and Spain and covered acute and convalescent phases of COVID-19. The prospective study material was composed of cDNA or gDNA derived from T cells, B-cell-depleted T cells, or PBMCs. Subjects who had been exposed to COVID-19, were actively infected with it, or had recovered from it provided the deeply sampled blood TCRbeta repertoires that made up the dataset. The repertoires were made available in a free public database intended to serve as a resource for research on the immune response to SARS-CoV-2. Samples came from the ongoing ImmuneRACE study (first 160 participants) plus 1,254 subjects from 6 global collaborators. Nearly every sample came with metadata listing a de-identified subject ID, COVID-19 status, age in years and sex. Where available, HLA class I and class II types were obtained from metadata supplied by the sample provider rather than from assay-based typing. Results the study describes overall, beyond this receptor: The quantity of clinical and demographic metadata differed by source and by participant and was supplied without curation.

This clone turned up a few times. The clone's antigen remains unknown. Qualities for individual bases were not recorded, and no much larger clone is one base off. The immunoSEQ Assay, a bias-controlled multiplex PCR, was used to amplify TCRbeta CDR3 regions from genomic DNA. From the authors' description of their analysis: Within the assay, amplification of reference gene primers was used to estimate how many nucleated cells each sample contained. To quantify the absolute abundance of each unique TCRbeta CDR3 rearrangement, sequence reads were collapsed and filtered. For each sample, productive Simpson clonality was calculated as the square root of Simpson's diversity index over productive rearrangements. Sourced from immuneACCESS, this table was stored by TCRdb with only in-frame sequences that have V and J called. A share of the clones is absent; for the studies checked, an unresolved V gene accounts for under half, and the remainder has no known explanation. V and J calls and clone size are given by that table; D and trimming were obtained from the DNA. Here the sample has about 280,000 clones; roughly 85% occur a single time. Jointly, the top ten make up around 5.5% of the sample.

The germline V gene yields SGDLS for CDR1 and YYNGEE for CDR2. The germline V end is reduced by 4 bases and the J end by 8 bases; junction bases left unmatched: 15. From the cysteine through the phenylalanine, the CDR3 covers 17 amino acids. CDR3 DNA only is kept here, 51 bases in frame from base 1. Each collaborating institution followed its own protocols to collect whole blood in K2EDTA tubes. Collaborator samples were shipped for TCRbeta analysis as frozen whole blood, isolated PBMCs, or DNA extracted from either sample type. The sequence was obtained from a man over 45 with active or convalescent COVID-19. Sequenced material: peripheral blood. The chain uses TRBV9 and TRBJ1-4; 9 junctional bases match TRBD1. The DNA is TGTGCCAGCAGCCCAATGACAGGGGGAGATGTGGGCGAAAAACTGTTTTTT. It encodes CASSPMTGGDVGEKLFF.